This TCR beta chain was retrieved from a study of blood T cell repertoires in COVID-19. Method: immunoSEQ multiplex PCR; TCRdb's copy keeps in-frame clones and lacks some. The sample records over 150,000 clones, 70% to 90% being singletons. The CDR3 runs to 17 residues. The V gene lost 1 base and the J gene lost 9 bases, with 22 bases spanning the gap. Germline V lookup: CDR1 SGHNT, CDR2 YENEEA. This chain uses TRBV11-3 with TRBJ2-1; perhaps TRBD2 as D (7 bases). This TCR came from a man aged 50-59 years with active or convalescent COVID-19. Sequenced: peripheral blood. The CDR3, as DNA: TGTGCCAGCAGCTTAGTCCCTACTAGCGCCCGAGGGGGTGAGCAGTTCTTC. It yields the protein CASSLVPTSARGGEQFF.